Each of the 15 T cell receptor beta chains below was sequenced from the same sample in a study of PD-1 blockade in classical Hodgkin lymphoma. Stated time point: cycle 4 day 1 (C4D1), after less than 7 weeks of nivolumab. Every patient had relapsed following autologous stem cell transplantation, and cohorts differed in brentuximab vedotin exposure. Negative selection with magnetic separation was used to purify CD4+ T cells from thawed PBMCs. The protocol was immunoSEQ multiplex PCR, while the TCRdb copy is restricted to in-frame clones and leaves out a portion. The sample has about 21,000 clones, around 74% seen once. The source material was CD4+ T cells from blood, sampled before the fourth cycle of nivolumab. These receptors originate from a human donor with classical Hodgkin lymphoma.

This chain connects TRBV7-3 to TRBJ2-3; D is uncertain. The CDR3 totals 14 residues. Germline-derived CDR1 and CDR2 are SGHTA and FQGTGA. V was clipped by 1 base and J by 4 bases, with 9 bases between them. CDR3 bases: TGTGCCAGCAGCTTAAACGGTTTTGCAGATACGCAGTATTTT. Its translation: CASSLNGFADTQYF.

The rearrangement joins TRBV6-5 to TRBJ1-6; D might be TRBD1 (6 bases). The V end lost 6 bases, the J end lost 6 bases, and 9 bases lay between the germline ends. This CDR3 is 13 amino acids long. Germline V CDR1 and CDR2: MNHEY, SVGAGI. The CDR3 bases are TGTGCCAGCAGCCTGGACAGTAATTCACCCCTCCACTTT. The encoded protein is CASSLDSNSPLHF.

CDR3 loop: CASSWKETQYF. The CDR3 DNA reads as TGTGCCAGCAGCTGGAAGGAGACCCAGTACTTC. This chain uses TRBV5-4 with TRBJ2-5; D is unresolved. Germline CDR1 reads SGHNT; CDR2 reads YYREEE (reference sequence). This CDR3 is built from 11 residues. The ends were cut back, 3 bases at V and 5 bases at J, with 5 bases in the middle. Complete variable domain (other parts from reference TRBV5-4 and TRBJ2-5): ETGVTQSPTHLIKTRGQQVTLRCSSQSGHNTVSWYQQALGQGPQFIFQYYREEENGRGNFPPRFSGLQFPNYSSELNVNALELDDSALYLCASSWKETQYFGPGTRLLVL.

The rearrangement joins TRBV5-4 to TRBJ1-4; D not resolved. The V gene lost 4 bases and the J gene lost 0 bases, with 10 bases spanning the gap. The CDR3 spans 15 residues. Germline assignment: CDR1 SGHNT and CDR2 YYREEE (reference sequence). CDR3 in DNA: TGTGCCAGCAGCCACGACCGTGCAACTAATGAAAAACTGTTTTTT. Translated, it gives CASSHDRATNEKLFF.

The rearrangement links TRBV5-1 to TRBJ2-2; D ambiguous. The CDR3 is 14 residues long. In germline, CDR1 is SGHRS, CDR2 YFSETQ. V was cut by 0 bases and J by 1 base, with 4 bases left in between. This chain's CDR3 is CASSLGRNTGELFF. Written as DNA, the CDR3 is TGCGCCAGCAGCTTGGGACGGAACACCGGGGAGCTGTTTTTT.

The V gene is TRBV14, the J gene TRBJ1-6, with D possibly being TRBD1 (6 bases). Germline V gene lookup returns CDR1 SGHDN and CDR2 FVKESK. Trimming shortened V by 4 bases and J by 7 bases, and 14 bases separated the two germline ends. The CDR3 extends over 15 amino acids. The CDR3 bases are TGTGCCAGCAGCCTAGTACAGGGTGGAAATTCACCCCTCCACTTT. Amino acid sequence: CASSLVQGGNSPLHF.

The genes are TRBV6-1 and TRBJ1-5, with D perhaps TRBD1 (5 bases). CDR3 size: 15 residues. Germline CDR1 reads MNHNS; CDR2 reads SASEGT. The germline V and J ends were trimmed by 8 bases and 3 bases, with 17 bases remaining between them. The CDR3 loop reads CASARQFMANQPQHF. CDR3 coding DNA: TGTGCCAGCGCCCGACAGTTTATGGCCAATCAGCCCCAGCATTTT.

V is TRBV6-1 and J is TRBJ2-2, with D possibly matching TRBD1 (6 bases). The V end lost 5 bases, the J end lost 8 bases, and 15 bases lay between the germline ends. The CDR3 extends over 14 amino acids. Germline V gene sequence: CDR1 MNHNS, CDR2 SASEGT. The chain's CDR3 is CASSSMAGEGELFF. In DNA, the CDR3 is TGTGCCAGCAGTTCTATGGCAGGGGAAGGGGAGCTGTTTTTT.

This clone was found a few times. V gene TRBV14 combines with J gene TRBJ1-6; D not resolved. This CDR3 is built from 16 residues. The germline V gene has CDR1 SGHDN and CDR2 FVKESK. The V gene lost 0 bases and the J gene lost 1 base, with 7 bases spanning the gap. CDR3 region: CASSQDLGSYNSPLHF. The DNA for the CDR3 is TGTGCCAGCAGCCAAGACCTTGGGTCCTATAATTCACCCCTCCACTTT.

This chain connects TRBV2 to TRBJ2-6; TRBD1 agrees at 9 bases. The CDR3 covers 19 residues. The ends lost 6 bases at V and 3 bases at J; junction bases unmatched: 15. Germline CDR1 and CDR2: SNHLY and FYNNEI. CDR3 sequence: CASSLSGDREAVGANVLTF. The DNA for the CDR3 is TGTGCCAGCAGCCTATCCGGGGACAGGGAGGCGGTTGGGGCCAACGTCCTGACTTTC.

The V gene is TRBV21-1, the J gene TRBJ2-3; the table names TRBD2, a call not compared with the DNA. TRBV21-1 counts as a pseudogene. The CDR3 consists of 13 residues. The CDR3 region is CANYAASTDTQYF. DNA of the CDR3: TGTGCCAACTACGCCGCTAGCACAGATACGCAGTATTTT.

The CDR3 region has the DNA TGTGCCAGCAGCTTGACAGGGGAGACAGATACGCAGTATTTT. Protein: CASSLTGETDTQYF. The chain couples TRBV7-9 to TRBJ2-3, with 8 bases that match TRBD1. V shed 3 bases, J shed 3 bases, and the junction held 2 bases outside the gene matches. The germline V gene has CDR1 SEHNR and CDR2 FQNEAQ (reference sequence). The CDR3 totals 14 residues.

This chain connects TRBV25-1 to TRBJ1-4; no definite D call. CDR3 length: 14 residues. Trimming took off 3 bases at V and 5 bases at J, with 10 bases between the two ends. The V gene's germline CDR1 is MGHDK and CDR2 SYGVNS. The CDR3 DNA is TGTGCCAGCAGTGACCGGGGATGGAATGAAAAACTGTTTTTT. Translation gives CASSDRGWNEKLFF. The full variable domain, with the rest looked up from reference TRBV25-1 and TRBJ1-4, is EADIYQTPRYLVIGTGKKITLECSQTMGHDKMYWYQQDPGMELHLIHYSYGVNSTEKGDLSSESTVSRIRTEHFPLTLESARPSHTSQYLCASSDRGWNEKLFFGSGTQLSVL.

This clone was seen more than once but under ten times. The V gene is TRBV6-5, the J gene TRBJ1-3; D possibly corresponds to TRBD1 (5 bases). The CDR3 covers 15 residues. CDR1 MNHEY and CDR2 SVGAGI come from the germline V gene. V lost 7 bases and J lost 1, with 14 bases in between. The CDR3 region is CASKYGHSSGNTIYF. CDR3 in DNA: TGTGCCAGCAAATATGGACACTCATCTGGAAACACCATATATTTT.

The J gene is TRBJ1-1, the V gene TRBV28; D gene unclear. CDR1 is MDHEN, CDR2 SYDVKM, per germline. V shed 7 bases and J shed 0 bases, with 21 bases lying between them. The CDR3 sequence is 17 residues long. CDR3 sequence reads: CASTLPNHRGMNTEAFF. In nucleotides, the CDR3 is TGTGCCAGCACCCTCCCTAACCATCGCGGAATGAACACTGAAGCTTTCTTT.